The TCR beta chain described here comes from a study of blood T cell repertoires in COVID-19. TCRdb's copy holds only in-frame clones and misses some; the assay was immunoSEQ multiplex PCR. Counted here are about 230,000 clones, under 90% occurring once; the ten biggest clones make up 3.5% to 4.5%. The length of the CDR3 is 11 residues. The germline V gene has CDR1 MNHEY and CDR2 SMNVEV (reference sequence). Trimming took 8 bases from V and 11 from J; bases not matched to a gene: 7. Sequenced material: PBMCs or T cells enriched from blood (not recorded which). This chain uses TRBV27 with TRBJ1-1; 8 bases are a match to TRBD1. This receptor was taken from a woman aged 30 to 39 with acute COVID-19. CDR3 protein: CASGRTGTAFF. The CDR3 DNA follows: TGTGCCAGCGGCCGGACAGGGACGGCTTTCTTT.